This T cell receptor (beta chain) came from a study of tumor-infiltrating lymphocytes in localized non-small cell lung cancer. Findings of the study overall: TCRbeta sequencing showed higher T cell infiltration in tumors than uninvolved lung. No T-cell fraction difference was seen between IM1 and IM2 tumors.

Trimming cost V 5 bases and J 3 bases, with 8 bases left between them. The CDR3 totals 13 residues. Germline V gene lookup returns CDR1 MNHEY and CDR2 SVGAGI. For this clone: Its antigen is undetermined.

The data were produced by immunoSEQ multiplex PCR, yet TCRdb's version contains in-frame clones alone and is incomplete. In the table there are roughly 12,000 clones, 65% to 75% of which are singletons. V and J are TRBV6-5 and TRBJ1-5; D gene unclear. This sequence originates from a human donor with non-small cell lung cancer. What was sequenced was uninvolved lung tissue not adjacent to the tumor. CDR3 DNA sequence: TGTGCCAGCAGTGGGGAAATCAATCAGCCCCAGCATTTT. It yields the protein CASSGEINQPQHF.